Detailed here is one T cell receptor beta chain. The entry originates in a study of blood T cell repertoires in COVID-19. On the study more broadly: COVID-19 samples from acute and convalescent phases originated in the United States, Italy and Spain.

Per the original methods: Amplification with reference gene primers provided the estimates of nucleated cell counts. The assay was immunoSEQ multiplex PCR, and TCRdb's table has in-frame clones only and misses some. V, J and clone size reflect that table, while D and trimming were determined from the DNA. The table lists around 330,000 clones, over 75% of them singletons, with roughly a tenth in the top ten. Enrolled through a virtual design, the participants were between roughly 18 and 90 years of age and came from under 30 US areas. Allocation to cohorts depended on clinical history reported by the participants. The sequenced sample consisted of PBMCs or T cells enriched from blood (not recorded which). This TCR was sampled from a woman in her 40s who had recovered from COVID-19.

This CDR3 is CASSQGADTQYF. Here the CDR3 DNA reads TGTGCCAGCAGCCAGGGCGCAGATACGCAGTATTTT. The chain links TRBV7-3 to TRBJ2-3; possible D gene TRBD1, 5 bases. The V end lost 5 bases, the J end lost 4 bases, and 7 bases lay between the germline ends. Germline V lookup: CDR1 SGHTA, CDR2 FQGTGA. The CDR3 is 12 amino acids.